This TCR beta chain is drawn from a study of blood T cell repertoires in COVID-19. Study overall: Whether acute or convalescent, the COVID-19 samples came from the United States, Italy and Spain. From T cells, B-cell-depleted T cells, or PBMCs came the material, which was cDNA or gDNA.

The CDR3 runs 13 residues. Germline CDR1 and CDR2: SQVTM and ANQGSEA. V dropped 7 bases and J dropped 0; count of bases not matched to a gene: 4. In the original processing: Researchers report that nucleated cell counts were estimated from reference gene primer amplification. The table came from immunoSEQ multiplex PCR; TCRdb's copy has only in-frame clones and leaves some out. V, J and clone size reflect that table, while D and trimming were determined from the DNA. The table records about 39,000 clones, 65% to 90% of them present only once. The chain recombines TRBV29-1 with TRBJ1-1; 8 positions match TRBD1. This TCR was recovered from a human donor in a cohort sampled during active COVID-19. Material for sequencing was peripheral blood. CDR3 DNA sequence: TGCAGCGCCCGGACAGGGATGAACACTGAAGCTTTCTTT. It encodes CSARTGMNTEAFF.